One and the same sample provided the 6 T cell receptor beta chains below, sequenced in a study of T cell changes during pregnancy in multiple sclerosis. TCRdb keeps only in-frame clones here, not all; method: immunoSEQ multiplex PCR. The sample gives roughly 42,000 clones, 89% of which show up once; more than 0.6% is in the top ten. Sequencing used CD4+ T cells from peripheral blood mononuclear cells, obtained in the first trimester of pregnancy. The receptors shown here come from a female donor with multiple sclerosis, enrolled in a pregnancy study.

This sequence joins TRBV28 and TRBJ2-1; 12 bases agree with TRBD2. The germline V gene has CDR1 MDHEN and CDR2 SYDVKM. With V trimmed by 8 bases and J by 9 bases, 14 bases remained unmatched. The CDR3 totals 16 residues. The DNA of the CDR3 is TGTGCCAGCGTCGCTAGCGGGAGGGCCATATCTCGTGAGCAGTTCTTC. This codes for CASVASGRAISREQFF.

The chain combines TRBV9 with TRBJ1-6; 7 nucleotides align to TRBD1. The V and J ends lost 0 bases and 10 bases, in that order; junction bases with no gene match: 10. CDR3 size: 16 residues. Germline CDR1 SGDLS, CDR2 YYNGEE. CDR3 in DNA: TGTGCCAGCAGCGTAGGACAGGGCCTACGCGAATCACCCCTCCACTTT. This codes for CASSVGQGLRESPLHF.

The chain carries TRBV15 and TRBJ2-4, with 10 bases identical to TRBD1. V dropped 4 bases and J dropped 0; count of bases not matched to a gene: 18. Germline V CDR1 and CDR2: LNHNV, YYDKDF (reference sequence). The CDR3 totals 21 residues. The CDR3 DNA reads TGTGCCACCAGCATCTACCTATCGGGACAGGGGACCCGTATAGCCAAAAACATTCAGTACTTC. It specifies CATSIYLSGQGTRIAKNIQYF.

The V call is TRBV4-3, the J call TRBJ2-2; D possibly corresponds to TRBD2 (5 bases). V lost 1 base, J lost 7 bases, and 13 bases lay in between. Germline CDR1 reads LGHNA; CDR2 reads YSLEER. The CDR3 consists of 15 residues. In DNA, the CDR3 is TGCGCCAGCAGCCAAGCCGCGGAGGTTGTCGGGGAGCTGTTTTTT. Its translation is CASSQAAEVVGELFF.

V gene TRBV11-3 combines with J gene TRBJ2-1; 14 bases are shared with TRBD2. V was clipped by 5 bases and J by 8 bases; unmatched bases: 8. Per germline, CDR1 SGHNT and CDR2 YENEEA. The CDR3 length is 16 residues. Here the CDR3 reads CASSRRLAGGPDEQFF. CDR3 DNA: TGTGCCAGCAGCCGTAGACTAGCGGGAGGGCCGGATGAGCAGTTCTTC.

The chain combines TRBV7-2 with TRBJ2-3, with TRBD2 identical over 11 bases. Germline CDR1 and CDR2: SGHTA and FQGNSA. J was trimmed by 0 bases and V by 4 bases; bases with no gene match: 0. CDR3 length equals 15 residues. CDR3 sequence: CASSWTSGSTDTQYF. In DNA, the CDR3 is TGTGCCAGCAGCTGGACTAGCGGGAGCACAGATACGCAGTATTTT.